The 16 T cell receptor beta chains listed next were all sequenced from one sample in a study of T cells in Graves' hyperthyroidism and ophthalmopathy. Amplification of TCR beta CDR3 regions was performed using RNA transcripts as template. The TCR CDR3 was amplified in a first-round RT-PCR using the HTBI primer set. Via MiXCR, TCRdb re-called the multiplex PCR reads, giving one row per CDR3 protein. The sample records approximately 560,000 distinct CDR3 sequences, more than 45% being singletons. Sequenced sample: peripheral blood or thyroid tissue (not recorded which). These TCRs come from a woman between 18 and 30 years old with Graves' hyperthyroidism.

The chain is built from TRBV14 and TRBJ1-1; D remains unclear. CDR1 and CDR2 (germline): SGHDN, FVKESK. The CDR3 is made up of 15 amino acids. V shed 4 bases and J shed 1 base, with 13 bases lying between them. CDR3 loop: CASSPDISGNTEAFF. In DNA form, the CDR3 reads TGTGCCAGCAGCCCCGACATCTCAGGGAACACTGAAGCTTTCTTT.

For this clonotype: A clone one base away is much larger, so this may be a read error. The V and J genes are TRBV7-2 and TRBJ1-1; 7 bases map to TRBD1. The CDR3 length is 12 residues. Germline assignment: CDR1 SGHTA and CDR2 FQGNSA. The CDR3 sequence is CANSVDRDEAFF. In nucleotides, the CDR3 is TGTGCCAACAGCGTAGACAGGGATGAAGCTTTCTTT.

The CDR3 region has the DNA TGTGCCAGCAGCCCGGCCCCAGGGACCCAGTACTTC. Amino acids: CASSPAPGTQYF. The chain has TRBV7-3 and TRBJ2-5; D gene uncertain. V dropped 5 bases and J dropped 7 bases, with 11 bases sitting between them. The CDR3 length is 12 residues. Germline V gene sequence: CDR1 SGHTA, CDR2 FQGTGA.

This clonotype was observed a few times. V usage is TRBV10-3 and J usage is TRBJ2-2; 7 bases match TRBD2. The CDR3 is made up of 18 amino acids. The germline gives CDR1 ENHRY, CDR2 SYGVKD. V lost 0 bases, J lost 4 bases, and 11 bases stayed unmatched. Here the CDR3 reads CAISESGAGPPFTGELFF. DNA for the CDR3: TGTGCCATCAGTGAGTCGGGAGCGGGGCCACCTTTCACCGGGGAGCTGTTTTTT.

This sequence joins TRBV29-1 and TRBJ2-7; 7 nucleotides agree with TRBD1. The J segment lost 0 bases and the V segment lost 4 bases, leaving 6 bases of the junction unmatched. This CDR3 comprises 14 residues. The germline gives CDR1 SQVTM, CDR2 ANQGSEA. The CDR3 loop is CSVVGTASSYEQYF. CDR3 DNA: TGCAGCGTTGTTGGGACAGCAAGCTCCTACGAGCAGTACTTC.

There are many counts of this clonotype. This chain links TRBV29-1 with TRBJ2-7, with TRBD2 identical over 8 bases. The J segment lost 2 bases and the V segment lost 4 bases, leaving 10 bases of the junction unmatched. The CDR3 is 15 amino acids. Germline V CDR1 and CDR2: SQVTM, ANQGSEA. The CDR3 DNA reads as TGCAGCGTTGTTGGTCCTAGCGGGCGTGCCTACGAGCAGTACTTC. Amino acid sequence: CSVVGPSGRAYEQYF.

The table lists this clonotype with a few counts. The V call is TRBV7-9, the J call TRBJ1-5, with D unclear. The germline gives CDR1 SEHNR, CDR2 FQNEAQ (reference sequence). The ends were cut back, 5 bases at V and 3 bases at J, with 11 bases in the middle. The CDR3 is made up of 14 amino acids. In DNA form, the CDR3 reads TGTGCCAGCAGCCTTGGACGGAACAATCAGCCCCAGCATTTT. As protein: CASSLGRNNQPQHF.

The chain uses TRBV2 and TRBJ1-1, with D possibly TRBD1 on 6 matching bases. Trimming took 6 bases from V and 3 from J, leaving 14 bases between them. Germline V gene lookup returns CDR1 SNHLY and CDR2 FYNNEI. The CDR3 length is 14 residues. The CDR3 here is CASSTPQGHTEAFF. The DNA for the CDR3 is TGTGCCAGCAGCACGCCACAGGGACACACTGAAGCTTTCTTT.

The chain recombines TRBV20-1 with TRBJ2-7; TRBD2 matches at 15 bases. The CDR3 contains 13 residues. The germline CDR1 and CDR2 sequences are DFQATT and SNEGSKA (reference sequence). Unmatched junction bases numbered 4, after V lost 6 bases and J lost 7 bases. DNA of the CDR3: TGCAGTGCGCCGGGACTAGCGGGAGGTGAGCAGTACTTC. Its protein product is CSAPGLAGGEQYF.

V and J are TRBV7-3 and TRBJ1-4, with D maybe TRBD1 (5 bases). The CDR3 loop spans 14 amino acids. The V gene's germline CDR1 is SGHTA and CDR2 FQGTGA. Deletions cut 3 bases from V and 7 bases from J, with 12 bases between. The CDR3 protein is CASSLSQGGEKLFF. Written as DNA, the CDR3 is TGTGCCAGCAGCTTGAGTCAGGGAGGTGAAAAACTGTTTTTT.

The V and J genes are TRBV10-3 and TRBJ2-5; D may be TRBD1 (6 bases). The J call may not be correct, given that the DNA end is closer to TRBJ2-7. This CDR3 is 14 amino acids long. From germline, CDR1 is ENHRY and CDR2 SYGVKD. In DNA form, the CDR3 reads TGTGCCATCAGACCCCCCAGGGGCCCCTACGAGCAGTACTTC. Its translation is CAIRPPRGPYEQYF.

This chain uses TRBV7-8 with TRBJ2-7; 11 nucleotides line up with TRBD1. The CDR3 is 14 amino acids. The V and J ends lost 5 bases and 6 bases, in that order; junction bases with no gene match: 6. Per germline, CDR1 SGHVS and CDR2 FQNEAQ. As DNA, the CDR3 is TGTGCCAGCAGCCCTACCGGGACAGGGGGCGAGCAGTACTTC. Its translation is CASSPTGTGGEQYF.

About this clonotype itself: A much larger clone is a single base away; this may be a read error. The gene calls are TRBV24-1 and TRBJ2-7; D not resolved. V was clipped by 3 bases and J by 5 bases, with 4 bases between them. This CDR3 has 11 residues. CDR1 is KGHDR and CDR2 is SFDVKD in the germline V gene. The CDR3 sequence: CATSDRDEQYF. The CDR3 DNA reads as TGTGCCACCAGTGATAGGGACGAGCAGTACTTC.

This rearrangement joins TRBV25-1 to TRBJ1-6; unclear D gene. CDR3 size: 16 residues. V lost 6 bases to trimming and J lost 0 bases, with 12 bases between them. The V gene's germline CDR1 is MGHDK and CDR2 SYGVNS. The chain's CDR3 is CASSQFESSYNSPLHF. Here the CDR3 DNA reads TGTGCCAGCAGCCAATTTGAGAGCTCCTATAATTCACCCCTCCACTTT.

As for this clonotype: This clone may be a read error of a much larger clone one base away. The chain is built from TRBV24-1 and TRBJ1-2, with TRBD1 identical over 8 bases. V lost 7 bases to trimming and J lost 6 bases; unmatched junction nucleotides: 3. Per the germline V gene, CDR1 is KGHDR and CDR2 is SFDVKD. The length of the CDR3 is 12 residues. CDR3 sequence reads: CATRETGDGYTF. In DNA, the CDR3 is TGTGCCACCAGGGAGACAGGGGATGGCTACACCTTC.

Here the CDR3 reads CAISSTGPSSPLHF. The DNA of the CDR3 is TGTGCCATCAGTTCGACAGGGCCCTCTTCACCCCTCCACTTT. V and J are TRBV10-3 and TRBJ1-6; TRBD1 aligns across 7 bases. Trimming removed 5 bases from V and 9 bases from J; junction bases left unmatched: 7. Per germline, CDR1 ENHRY and CDR2 SYGVKD. This CDR3 spans 14 amino acids.